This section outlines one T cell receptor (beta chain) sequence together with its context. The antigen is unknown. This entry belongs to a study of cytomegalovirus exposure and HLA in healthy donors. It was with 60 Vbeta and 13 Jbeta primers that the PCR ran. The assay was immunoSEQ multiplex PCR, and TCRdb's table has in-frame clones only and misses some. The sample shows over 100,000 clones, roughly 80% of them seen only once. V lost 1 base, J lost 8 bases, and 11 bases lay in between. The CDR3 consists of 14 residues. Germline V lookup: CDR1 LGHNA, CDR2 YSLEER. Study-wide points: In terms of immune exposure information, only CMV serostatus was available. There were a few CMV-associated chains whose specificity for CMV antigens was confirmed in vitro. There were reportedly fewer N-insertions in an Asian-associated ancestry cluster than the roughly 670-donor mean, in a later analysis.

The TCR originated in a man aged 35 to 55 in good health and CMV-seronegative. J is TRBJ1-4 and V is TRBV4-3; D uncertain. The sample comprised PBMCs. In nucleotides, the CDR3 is TGCGCCAGCAGCCAAGGATGGTCAGGAGAAAAACTGTTTTTT. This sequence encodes CASSQGWSGEKLFF.